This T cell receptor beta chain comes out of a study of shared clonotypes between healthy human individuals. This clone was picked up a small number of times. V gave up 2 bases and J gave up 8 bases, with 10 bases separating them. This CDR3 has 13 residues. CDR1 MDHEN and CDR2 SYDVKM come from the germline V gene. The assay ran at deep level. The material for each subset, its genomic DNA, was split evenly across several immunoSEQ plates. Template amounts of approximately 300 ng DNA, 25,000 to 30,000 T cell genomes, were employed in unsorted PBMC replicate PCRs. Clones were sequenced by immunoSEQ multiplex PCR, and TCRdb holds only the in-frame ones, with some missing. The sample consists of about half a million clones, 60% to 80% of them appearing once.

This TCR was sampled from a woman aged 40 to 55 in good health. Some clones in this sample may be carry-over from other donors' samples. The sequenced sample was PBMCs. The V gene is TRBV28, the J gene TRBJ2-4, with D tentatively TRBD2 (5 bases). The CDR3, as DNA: TGTGCCAGCAGTTTACCCCCGAGGGACATTCAGTACTTC. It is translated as CASSLPPRDIQYF. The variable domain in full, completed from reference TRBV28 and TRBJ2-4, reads DVKVTQSSRYLVKRTGEKVFLECVQDMDHENMFWYRQDPGLGLRLIYFSYDVKMKEKGDIPEGYSVSREKKERFSLILESASTNQTSMYLCASSLPPRDIQYFGAGTRLSVL.